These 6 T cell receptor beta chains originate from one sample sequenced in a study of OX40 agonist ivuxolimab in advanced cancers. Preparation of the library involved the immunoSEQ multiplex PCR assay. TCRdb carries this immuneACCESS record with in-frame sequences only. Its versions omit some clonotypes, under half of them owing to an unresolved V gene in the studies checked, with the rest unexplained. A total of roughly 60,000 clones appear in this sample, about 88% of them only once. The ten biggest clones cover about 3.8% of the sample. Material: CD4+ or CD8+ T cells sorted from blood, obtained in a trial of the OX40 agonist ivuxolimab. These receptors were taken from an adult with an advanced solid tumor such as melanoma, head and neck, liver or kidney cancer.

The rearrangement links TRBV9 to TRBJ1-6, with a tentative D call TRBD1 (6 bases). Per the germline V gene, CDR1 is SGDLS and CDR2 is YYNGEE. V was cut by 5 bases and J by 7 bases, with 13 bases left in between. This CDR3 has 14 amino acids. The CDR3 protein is CASSEGGGNSPLHF. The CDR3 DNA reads TGTGCCAGCAGTGAAGGGGGTGGGAATTCACCCCTCCACTTT.

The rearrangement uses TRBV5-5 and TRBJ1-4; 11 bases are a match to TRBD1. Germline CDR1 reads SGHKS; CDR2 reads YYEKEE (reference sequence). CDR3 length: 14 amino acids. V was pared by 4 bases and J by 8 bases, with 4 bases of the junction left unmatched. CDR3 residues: CASSTRDRGEKLFF. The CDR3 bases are TGTGCCAGCAGCACCCGGGACAGGGGGGAAAAACTGTTTTTT.

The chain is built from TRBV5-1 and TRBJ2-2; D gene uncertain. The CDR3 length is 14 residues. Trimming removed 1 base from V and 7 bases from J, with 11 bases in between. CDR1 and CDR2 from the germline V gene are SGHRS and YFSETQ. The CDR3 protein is CASSLSWVGGELFF. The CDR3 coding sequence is TGCGCCAGCAGCTTGAGCTGGGTCGGCGGGGAGCTGTTTTTT.

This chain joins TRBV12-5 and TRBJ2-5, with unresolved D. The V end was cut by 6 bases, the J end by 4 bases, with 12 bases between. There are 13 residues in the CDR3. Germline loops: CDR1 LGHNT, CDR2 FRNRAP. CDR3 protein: CASGQYLRETQYF. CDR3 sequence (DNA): TGTGCTAGTGGCCAATACCTTAGAGAGACCCAGTACTTC. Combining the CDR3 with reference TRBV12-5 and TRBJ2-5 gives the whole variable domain DARVTQTPRHKVTEMGQEVTMRCQPILGHNTVFWYRQTMMQGLELLAYFRNRAPLDDSGMPKDRFSAEMPDATLATLKIQPSEPRDSAVYFCASGQYLRETQYFGPGTRLLVL.

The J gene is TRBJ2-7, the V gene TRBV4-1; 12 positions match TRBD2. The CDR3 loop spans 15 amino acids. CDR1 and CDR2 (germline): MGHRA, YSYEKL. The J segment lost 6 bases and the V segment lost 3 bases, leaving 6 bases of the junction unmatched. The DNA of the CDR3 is TGCGCCAGCAGCCAGACCGGGACTAGCGGGCTCGAGCAGTACTTC. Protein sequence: CASSQTGTSGLEQYF.

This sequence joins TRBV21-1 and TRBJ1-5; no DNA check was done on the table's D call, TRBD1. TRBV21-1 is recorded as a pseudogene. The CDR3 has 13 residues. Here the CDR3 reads CASTRQNNQPQHF. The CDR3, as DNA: TGTGCCAGCACCCGACAGAACAATCAGCCCCAGCATTTT.